The 29 T cell receptor beta chains presented below share a single source sample, sequenced in a study of Tregs in tolerant kidney transplant recipients. Method: immunoSEQ multiplex PCR; TCRdb's copy keeps in-frame clones and lacks some. The profile shows about 78,000 clones, approximately 89% of them singletons. The source was Tregs from blood, collected before the transplant. Source of these receptors: a human donor who received a combined kidney and bone marrow transplant.

The chain recombines TRBV11-2 with TRBJ2-5; D not certain. The CDR3 loop spans 13 amino acids. Germline-derived CDR1 and CDR2 are SGHAT and FQNNGV. The V end lost 0 bases, the J end lost 7 bases, and 9 bases lay between the germline ends. The CDR3 nucleotides are TGTGCCAGCAGCTTAGATGGTGAAGGGACCCAGTACTTC. It translates to CASSLDGEGTQYF.

J is TRBJ2-3 and V is TRBV11-3, with a tentative D call TRBD1 (7 bases). V was cut by 0 bases and J by 1 base, with 11 bases left in between. This CDR3 spans 16 amino acids. Germline lookup yields CDR1 SGHNT and CDR2 YENEEA. CDR3: CASSLDFRGGTDTQYF. In DNA, the CDR3 is TGTGCCAGCAGCTTAGATTTCAGGGGGGGCACAGATACGCAGTATTTT.

The CDR3 DNA sequence: TGCAGTGCTCATGGCCGCGATGAGCAGTTCTTC. Its protein is CSAHGRDEQFF. The rearrangement links TRBV20-1 to TRBJ2-1; D ambiguous. CDR1 DFQATT and CDR2 SNEGSKA come from the germline V gene (reference sequence). Trimming stripped 5 bases from V and 8 bases from J, with 10 bases between. The CDR3 sequence is 11 residues long.

This clone was seen a handful of times. CDR3 sequence: CASSPGFDRGNTEAFF. As DNA, the CDR3 is TGTGCCAGCTCACCAGGCTTCGACAGGGGGAACACTGAAGCTTTCTTT. The rearrangement uses TRBV18 and TRBJ1-1; 8 bases are shared with TRBD1. Germline V gives CDR1 KGHSH, CDR2 LQKENI. V dropped 2 bases and J dropped 1; count of bases not matched to a gene: 6. The CDR3 totals 16 residues.

This rearrangement joins TRBV6-5 to TRBJ2-2; either TRBD1 or TRBD2 may supply D (6 bases each). The CDR3 runs to 14 residues. Trimming stripped 4 bases from V and 5 bases from J, with 11 bases between. The V gene's germline CDR1 is MNHEY and CDR2 SVGAGI. This CDR3 is CASSFRGGTGELFF. CDR3 coding DNA: TGTGCCAGCAGTTTCAGGGGAGGAACCGGGGAGCTGTTTTTT.

The chain combines TRBV5-1 with TRBJ1-5; D ambiguous. V was shortened by 0 bases and J by 1 base, with 8 bases between the two germline ends. Germline CDR1 reads SGHRS; CDR2 reads YFSETQ. The CDR3 is made up of 15 amino acids. The CDR3: CASSLAGVSNQPQHF. CDR3 DNA sequence: TGCGCCAGCAGCTTGGCCGGGGTGAGCAATCAGCCCCAGCATTTT. Full variable domain (outside the CDR3, taken from reference TRBV5-1 and TRBJ1-5): KAGVTQTPRYLIKTRGQQVTLSCSPISGHRSVSWYQQTPGQGLQFLFEYFSETQRNKGNFPGRFSGRQFSNSRSEMNVSTLELGDSALYLCASSLAGVSNQPQHFGDGTRLSIL.

This clone was recorded only once. CDR3 nucleotide sequence: TGCGCCAGCAGCCAAGTCGCGGGACCAAACGAGCAGTACTTC. Its protein product is CASSQVAGPNEQYF. This chain connects TRBV4-1 to TRBJ2-7, with D possibly being TRBD2 (6 bases). Trimming took 1 base from V and 5 from J, leaving 12 bases between them. This CDR3 contains 14 residues. The germline gives CDR1 MGHRA, CDR2 YSYEKL.

V is TRBV28 and J is TRBJ1-2; 7 positions match TRBD1. The CDR3 is made up of 15 amino acids. Germline V gene lookup returns CDR1 MDHEN and CDR2 SYDVKM. Losses at the gene ends were 2 bases for V and 5 bases for J; bases not matched to a gene: 8. CDR3 in amino acids: CASSLAATGSYGYTF. CDR3 nucleotide sequence: TGTGCCAGCAGTTTAGCCGCGACAGGGAGTTATGGCTACACCTTC.

The rearrangement uses TRBV6-5 and TRBJ1-4; no definite D call. Germline V gives CDR1 MNHEY, CDR2 SVGAGI. This CDR3 is 15 amino acids long. Trimming cost V 2 bases and J 0 bases, with 7 bases left between them. The CDR3 nucleotides read TGTGCCAGCAGTTACCGAGATACAACTAATGAAAAACTGTTTTTT. It encodes CASSYRDTTNEKLFF.

The chain combines TRBV27 with TRBJ2-1; D might be TRBD1 or TRBD2, each matching 6 bases. Germline CDR1 reads MNHEY; CDR2 reads SMNVEV (reference sequence). The ends were cut back, 3 bases at V and 5 bases at J, with 20 bases in the middle. The CDR3 runs 17 residues. The CDR3 loop is CASSFRRGAGGDNEQFF. The CDR3 nucleotides read TGTGCCAGCAGTTTTCGGAGGGGCGCTGGGGGCGACAATGAGCAGTTCTTC.

The V and J genes are TRBV21-1 and TRBJ2-7. TRBV21-1 is a pseudogene locus. This CDR3 has 16 amino acids. CDR3 protein: CASSRLLLHVLDEQYF. The CDR3, as DNA: TGTGCCAGCAGTCGTCTCTTGCTACACGTGTTAGACGAGCAGTACTTC.

The rearrangement uses TRBV18 and TRBJ1-2, with a tentative D call TRBD1 (6 bases). Trimming left V 5 bases short and J 2 bases short, with 15 bases between. CDR3 length equals 15 residues. CDR1 KGHSH and CDR2 LQKENI come from the germline V gene. CDR3: CASSEGQTKNYGYTF. DNA of the CDR3: TGTGCCAGCTCAGAAGGACAGACTAAGAACTATGGCTACACCTTC. Combining the CDR3 with reference TRBV18 and TRBJ1-2 gives the whole variable domain NAGVMQNPRHLVRRRGQEARLRCSPMKGHSHVYWYRQLPEEGLKFMVYLQKENIIDESGMPKERFSAEFPKEGPSILRIQQVVRGDSAAYFCASSEGQTKNYGYTFGSGTRLTVV.

A note on this clone: The same CDR3 arises from other DNA sequences in this sample as well. The V call is TRBV2, the J call TRBJ1-1; the D gene is possibly TRBD1 (6 bases). The CDR3 is made up of 13 amino acids. CDR1 and CDR2 (germline): SNHLY, FYNNEI. V was trimmed by 6 bases and J by 2 bases, leaving 10 bases between them. The CDR3 is CASSRDTNTEAFF. The DNA for the CDR3 is TGTGCCAGCAGCCGGGACACTAACACTGAAGCTTTCTTT. The entire variable domain, with the rest obtained from reference TRBV2 and TRBJ1-1, is as follows: EPEVTQTPSHQVTQMGQEVILRCVPISNHLYFYWYRQILGQKVEFLVSFYNNEISEKSEIFDDQFSVERPDGSNFTLKIRSTKLEDSAMYFCASSRDTNTEAFFGQGTRLTVV.

The rearrangement uses TRBV10-1 and TRBJ2-7, with D perhaps TRBD1 or TRBD2 (6 bases each). This CDR3 is built from 13 residues. V was cut by 4 bases and J by 2 bases, with 9 bases left in between. Per the germline V gene, CDR1 is WNHNN and CDR2 is SYGVQD (reference sequence). This chain's CDR3 is CASSAGGPYEQYF. CDR3 nucleotides: TGCGCCAGCAGTGCTGGGGGGCCCTACGAGCAGTACTTC.

This chain joins TRBV9 and TRBJ1-1, with TRBD1 identical over 9 bases. Germline CDR1 is SGDLS and CDR2 is YYNGEE. After removal of 5 bases from V and 3 bases from J, the junction contained 11 bases not matched to a gene. The CDR3 spans 16 residues. The CDR3 DNA sequence: TGTGCCAGCAGTCGGACAGGGGAAAGGGGGCACACTGAAGCTTTCTTT. This codes for CASSRTGERGHTEAFF.

The genes are TRBV5-6 and TRBJ1-2; D is uncertain. V lost 2 bases to trimming and J lost 6 bases, with 8 bases between them. The germline gives CDR1 SGHDT, CDR2 YYEEEE. The CDR3 consists of 12 residues. This CDR3 reads CASSFLRDGYTF. The CDR3 nucleotides are TGTGCCAGCAGCTTCCTAAGGGATGGCTACACCTTC.

The V gene is TRBV7-2, the J gene TRBJ2-1; D may be TRBD1 (6 bases). CDR3 length: 16 residues. CDR1 SGHTA and CDR2 FQGNSA come from the germline V gene. The V end lost 3 bases, the J end lost 9 bases, and 21 bases lay between the germline ends. This CDR3 reads CASSFSQNSGAGEQFF. CDR3 nucleotides: TGTGCCAGCAGCTTCTCTCAAAATTCAGGGGCGGGTGAGCAGTTCTTC.

The rearrangement uses TRBV28 and TRBJ1-1; D is ambiguous. Between the trimmed V and J ends, which lost 4 bases and 1 base, there was a span of 16 bases. CDR1 MDHEN and CDR2 SYDVKM come from the germline V gene. The CDR3 covers 16 residues. The CDR3 reads CASSSSGGLGNTEAFF. The CDR3 DNA sequence: TGTGCCAGCAGTTCTAGCGGAGGACTGGGGAACACTGAAGCTTTCTTT.

This rearrangement joins TRBV28 to TRBJ2-7, with D possibly matching TRBD1 (6 bases). Trimming took 5 bases from V and 5 from J, leaving 25 bases between them. Germline V CDR1 and CDR2: MDHEN, SYDVKM. This CDR3 is built from 17 residues. The CDR3 is CASSPFATWGPTDEQYF. In DNA form, the CDR3 reads TGTGCCAGCAGTCCGTTCGCGACTTGGGGGCCTACGGACGAGCAGTACTTC.

The V gene is TRBV2, the J gene TRBJ2-3; no clear D gene. CDR3 length equals 14 residues. The germline V and J ends were trimmed by 3 bases and 7 bases, with 14 bases remaining between them. CDR1 and CDR2 (germline): SNHLY, FYNNEI. This CDR3 reads CASSDRRGAYTQYF. The CDR3 bases are TGTGCCAGCAGTGATAGACGTGGCGCATATACGCAGTATTTT.

In DNA, the CDR3 is TGTGCCACCGGGGGGTCCTCTGGAAACACCATATATTTT. The encoded protein is CATGGSSGNTIYF. This chain joins TRBV10-3 and TRBJ1-3, with D possibly being TRBD1 (5 bases). Looked up from germline, CDR1 is ENHRY and CDR2 is SYGVKD. Trimming stripped 10 bases from V and 0 bases from J, with 10 bases between. The CDR3 covers 13 residues.

The J gene is TRBJ2-7, the V gene TRBV27, with TRBD2 matching over 8 bases. The CDR3 loop spans 13 amino acids. The germline V gene encodes CDR1 MNHEY and CDR2 SMNVEV (reference sequence). The V and J ends lost 6 bases and 7 bases, in that order; junction bases with no gene match: 8. The CDR3 DNA reads TGTGCCAGCAGCCCCCGGGTAGCGGGAGAGCAGTACTTC. Amino acid sequence: CASSPRVAGEQYF.

This clone was observed once. V usage is TRBV30 and J usage is TRBJ2-5; a possible D gene is TRBD1 (6 bases). The V gene's germline CDR1 is GTSNPN and CDR2 SVGIG (reference sequence). V lost 2 bases to trimming and J lost 0 bases, with 10 bases between them. This CDR3 is 14 amino acids long. The CDR3 coding sequence is TGTGCCTGGAGTTGGGACACCCACCAAGAGACCCAGTACTTC. Encoded protein: CAWSWDTHQETQYF.

This rearrangement joins TRBV7-8 to TRBJ2-4; weak D call: TRBD2 (6 bases). The CDR3 extends over 15 amino acids. The germline gives CDR1 SGHVS, CDR2 FQNEAQ. Trimming took off 1 base at V and 3 bases at J, with 10 bases between the two ends. The CDR3 DNA is TGTGCCAGCAGCTTAGGCGGGACGGGCAAAAACATTCAGTACTTC. It is translated as CASSLGGTGKNIQYF. The complete variable domain, with remaining parts taken from reference TRBV7-8 and TRBJ2-4, reads GAGVSQSPRYKVAKRGQDVALRCDPISGHVSLFWYQQALGQGPEFLTYFQNEAQLDKSGLPSDRFFAERPEGSVSTLKIQRTQQEDSAVYLCASSLGGTGKNIQYFGAGTRLSVL.

The V call is TRBV21-1, the J call TRBJ2-7; the table names TRBD2, a call not compared with the DNA. TRBV21-1 is a pseudogene locus. This CDR3 has 14 residues. The DNA for the CDR3 is TGTGCCAGCAGCAAAGATAACGGTCCCTACGAGCAGTACTTC. This sequence encodes CASSKDNGPYEQYF.

The chain joins TRBV2 to TRBJ2-3; 10 nucleotides agree with TRBD2. V dropped 4 bases and J dropped 4; count of bases not matched to a gene: 5. Germline CDR1 and CDR2: SNHLY and FYNNEI. The CDR3 sequence is 15 residues long. Here the CDR3 DNA reads TGTGCCAGCAGTGGGGCAGCGGGAGGGGCAGATACGCAGTATTTT. As protein: CASSGAAGGADTQYF.

This chain links TRBV11-2 with TRBJ2-5; TRBD2 aligns across 14 bases. The J call may be mistaken, given a closer DNA end match to TRBJ2-7. This CDR3 is built from 16 residues. Germline V gene sequence: CDR1 SGHAT, CDR2 FQNNGV. The CDR3 protein is CASSRLTSGRAGEQYF. CDR3 coding DNA: TGTGCCAGCAGCCGGCTGACTAGCGGGAGGGCCGGCGAGCAGTACTTC.

The rearrangement links TRBV6-1 to TRBJ2-1; TRBD2 agrees at 15 bases. Trimming at V came to 8 bases and at J to 14 bases, leaving 4 bases not matched to a gene. Germline assignment: CDR1 MNHNS and CDR2 SASEGT. This CDR3 has 12 residues. CDR3 in amino acids: CASGTSGGREFF. CDR3 DNA sequence: TGTGCCAGCGGGACTAGCGGGGGGAGGGAGTTCTTC.

The J gene is TRBJ2-7, the V gene TRBV7-3; TRBD1 matches at 7 bases. The V gene's germline CDR1 is SGHTA and CDR2 FQGTGA. CDR3 length equals 13 residues. V gave up 5 bases and J gave up 6 bases; unmatched junction bases: 7. CDR3: CASSDYRGSEQYF. As DNA, the CDR3 is TGTGCCAGCAGCGACTACAGGGGATCCGAGCAGTACTTC.